This TCR beta chain derives from a study of blood T cell repertoires in COVID-19. About the research overall: Sources were T cells, B-cell-depleted T cells, or PBMCs; the material itself was cDNA or gDNA.

Germline V gene sequence: CDR1 SGHRS, CDR2 YFSETQ. J was trimmed by 8 bases and V by 3 bases; bases with no gene match: 7. CDR3 length equals 15 residues. Original analysis: The authors estimated nucleated cell counts from reference gene primer amplification. Generated by immunoSEQ multiplex PCR, the TCRdb table keeps only in-frame clones and is missing some. Clonal size and the V and J genes are those of that table, whereas D and trimming came from the DNA. Of around 180,000 clones listed, roughly 84% were seen once; the top ten hold approximately 9.4%. The table lists this clone with a few counts. This TCR was recovered from a woman aged 80 or over with acute or convalescent COVID-19. Sequencing was done on a sample of peripheral blood. The genes are TRBV5-1 and TRBJ1-6; 8 nucleotides match TRBD1. The CDR3 DNA reads TGCGCCAGCAGCTCCGGGACAGGCGTCGATTCACCCCTCCACTTT. Translation gives CASSSGTGVDSPLHF.